The 25 T cell receptor beta chains given below trace back to one sample, sequenced in a study of CD4 and CD8 cells across lung adenocarcinoma regions. One entry per CDR3 protein results from TCRdb running MiXCR on the PCR reads. The sample lists about 12,000 distinct CDR3 sequences, roughly 50% seen once, with 29% in the top ten. The sample taken for sequencing was CD8+ T cells from the margin of a lung tumor. Receptors were obtained from a male donor with lung adenocarcinoma. The CD4 and CD8 labels of this study may be unreliable.

This clonotype was seen more than once but under ten times. The chain recombines TRBV6-1 with TRBJ2-1; the match to TRBD2 covers 9 bases. This CDR3 is built from 15 residues. The V gene's germline CDR1 is MNHNS and CDR2 SASEGT. V was pared by 8 bases and J by 0 bases, with 5 bases of the junction left unmatched. Here the CDR3 reads CASELSGSSYNEQFF. The CDR3 DNA sequence: TGTGCCAGCGAACTTAGCGGGAGCTCCTACAATGAGCAGTTCTTC.

The rearrangement links TRBV11-2 to TRBJ2-3, with 7 bases identical to TRBD2. The ends lost 1 base at V and 5 bases at J; junction bases unmatched: 9. CDR3 size: 16 residues. Germline lookup yields CDR1 SGHAT and CDR2 FQNNGV. The DNA for the CDR3 is TGTGCCAGCAGCTTAGGTGGCGGGAGCGTGCGAGATACGCAGTATTTT. It encodes CASSLGGGSVRDTQYF. The entire variable domain, with the rest obtained from reference TRBV11-2 and TRBJ2-3, is as follows: EAGVAQSPRYKIIEKRQSVAFWCNPISGHATLYWYQQILGQGPKLLIQFQNNGVVDDSQLPKDRFSAERLKGVDSTLKIQPAKLEDSAVYLCASSLGGGSVRDTQYFGPGTRLTVL.

Judged by abundance, this clonotype is medium-sized. The chain couples TRBV27 to TRBJ2-2, with 8 bases lining up with TRBD2. The CDR3 is 16 residues long. Per the germline V gene, CDR1 is MNHEY and CDR2 is SMNVEV (reference sequence). V shed 4 bases, J shed 4 bases, and the junction held 8 bases outside the gene matches. CDR3: CASSSLLAGGTGELFF. In DNA, the CDR3 is TGTGCCAGCAGTTCTCTTCTAGCGGGTGGCACCGGGGAGCTGTTTTTT.

This clonotype has a handful of counts. This sequence joins TRBV6-1 and TRBJ1-1; 9 nucleotides match TRBD1. The CDR3 loop spans 15 amino acids. The V gene end was trimmed by 3 bases and the J gene end by 6 bases; junction bases not matched to a gene: 8. CDR1 is MNHNS, CDR2 SASEGT, per germline. This CDR3 reads CASSEPGTGKSEAFF. The CDR3 nucleotides read TGTGCCAGCAGTGAGCCCGGGACAGGGAAATCTGAAGCTTTCTTT.

Worth noting for this clonotype: The junction does not match germline at one end; this may be a read error. The V gene is TRBV7-7, the J gene TRBJ2-7; TRBD1 agrees at 10 bases. Germline CDR1 and CDR2: SSHAT and FNYEAQ (reference sequence). The CDR3 length is 14 residues. As DNA, the CDR3 is TGTGCTAGCAGCTTAGGACAGGGGGGTGACGAGCAGTACTTC. The encoded protein is CASSLGQGGDEQYF.

There are a few counts of this clonotype. A much more abundant neighbour one base away suggests this may be a read error. V usage is TRBV7-2 and J usage is TRBJ2-1, with 8 nucleotides matching TRBD2. Germline CDR1 SGHTA, CDR2 FQGNSA. J lost 10 bases, V lost 1 base, and 18 bases had no gene match. This CDR3 comprises 18 residues. The CDR3 DNA is TGTGCCAGCAGCTTAGGCATGGCTAGCGGGCCGTTGAGCTACGAGCAGTTCTTC. This translates into CASSLGMASGPLSYEQFF.

This clonotype was seen repeatedly, ten times or more. The chain is built from TRBV6-2 or TRBV6-3 and TRBJ2-4; the D gene could be TRBD1 or TRBD2 (5 bases each). The germline CDR1 and CDR2 sequences are MNHEY and SVGEGT. CDR3 length: 12 amino acids. V lost 2 bases and J lost 6, with 5 bases in between. CDR3 loop: CASSYGGNIQYF. In DNA form, the CDR3 reads TGTGCCAGCAGTTACGGGGGAAACATTCAGTACTTC.

This clonotype was counted between two and nine times. V gene TRBV28 combines with J gene TRBJ2-7; no reliable D call. CDR1 and CDR2 (germline): MDHEN, SYDVKM. The CDR3 is made up of 13 amino acids. Trimming removed 4 bases from V and 2 bases from J, with 9 bases in between. CDR3 nucleotides: TGTGCCAGCAGTTCCCTTCCCGCCTACGAGCAGTACTTC. It translates to CASSSLPAYEQYF.

In the case of this clonotype: Its ends do not fully match the called genes, so a read error is possible. CDR3 region: CASREGQNVGELFF. CDR3 in DNA: TGTGCCAGCAGAGAAGGACAGAATGTTGGGGAGCTGTTTTTT. This sequence joins TRBV6-1 and TRBJ2-2, with a weak D call TRBD1 (6 bases). Germline values: CDR1 MNHNS, CDR2 SASEGT. The CDR3 extends over 14 amino acids.

By sample share, this clonotype is medium-sized. This chain's CDR3 is CATSGAGGSSYNEQFF. The CDR3 coding sequence is TGTGCCACCTCGGGAGCGGGAGGGAGCTCCTACAATGAGCAGTTCTTC. The chain carries TRBV10-3 and TRBJ2-1; 10 bases are shared with TRBD2. Per germline, CDR1 ENHRY and CDR2 SYGVKD. J gave up 0 bases and V 10 bases, and 9 bases lay outside the gene matches. This CDR3 spans 16 amino acids.

The chain uses TRBV6-1 and TRBJ1-1; 7 bases fit TRBD1. The CDR3 is made up of 15 amino acids. Per germline, CDR1 MNHNS and CDR2 SASEGT. V was pared by 7 bases and J by 4 bases, with 12 bases of the junction left unmatched. CDR3 nucleotide sequence: TGTGCCAGCACCCCAGAAAGAACAGGGGCCACTGAAGCTTTCTTT. Translation: CASTPERTGATEAFF.

This clonotype was picked up many times. The chain joins TRBV6-4 to TRBJ2-2; D remains unclear. CDR1 and CDR2 from the germline V gene are MRHNA and SNTAGT. This CDR3 contains 14 residues. V was pared by 0 bases and J by 5 bases, with 7 bases between. The CDR3 DNA is TGTGCCAGCAGTGACTCGTATGGAACCGGGGAGCTGTTTTTT. As protein: CASSDSYGTGELFF.

The table lists this clonotype with many counts. This chain joins TRBV6-5 and TRBJ2-5, with D maybe TRBD2 (5 bases). The CDR3 sequence is 14 residues long. V was clipped by 2 bases and J by 4 bases, with 11 bases between them. Germline CDR1 and CDR2: MNHEY and SVGAGI. CDR3 sequence reads: CASSYGLAAETQYF. The CDR3 DNA sequence: TGTGCCAGCAGTTACGGGCTAGCCGCAGAGACCCAGTACTTC.

V gene TRBV9 combines with J gene TRBJ2-5; possible D gene TRBD2, 5 bases. Matching the DNA end better, TRBJ2-7 makes the J call doubtful. CDR1 SGDLS and CDR2 YYNGEE come from the germline V gene. The CDR3 runs to 15 residues. As DNA, the CDR3 is TGTGCCAGCAGCGTAACGGCGGGCGCATCCTACGAGCAGTACTTC. Translated: CASSVTAGASYEQYF.

In its sample, this clonotype was seen a few times. This rearrangement joins TRBV12-3 or TRBV12-4 to TRBJ2-1; the match to TRBD2 covers 7 bases. Unmatched junction bases numbered 5, after V lost 2 bases and J lost 10 bases. The CDR3 runs to 13 residues. The CDR3 spells CASSLREAGEQFF. The DNA for the CDR3 is TGTGCCAGCAGTTTACGGGAGGCGGGCGAGCAGTTCTTC.

Points on this clonotype: At one boundary the junction diverges from the germline segment, which might be a read error. V usage is TRBV7-2 and J usage is TRBJ2-4, with D perhaps matching TRBD1 (5 bases). The CDR3 loop spans 15 amino acids. Germline loops: CDR1 SGHTA, CDR2 FQGNSA. CDR3 residues: CGSSLGRCGKNTQYF. CDR3 DNA: TGTGGCAGCAGCTTGGGGCGCTGCGGCAAAAACACGCAGTATTTC.

Regarding this clonotype: Sequence at one end of the junction differs from germline and may be a read error. The V gene is TRBV6-8, the J gene TRBJ2-3; 8 bases align to TRBD2. Germline CDR1 reads MNHGY; CDR2 reads SAAAGT. The CDR3 runs to 17 residues. The DNA of the CDR3 is TGTGCCAGCAGTGAGGCACTAGCGGACCGTGATGCAGATACGCAGTACTTT. It specifies CASSEALADRDADTQYF.

This clonotype was detected many times. CDR3 DNA: TGTGCCAGCGAGCAGGGCGTTGGTGACACTGAAGCTTTCTTT. This sequence encodes CASEQGVGDTEAFF. The rearrangement joins TRBV6-1 to TRBJ1-1; D is possibly TRBD1 (5 bases). The CDR3 length is 14 residues. The germline V gene encodes CDR1 MNHNS and CDR2 SASEGT. With 8 bases removed from V and 3 bases from J, the gap between germline ends came to 16 bases.

This clonotype has just a few counts. The rearrangement joins TRBV6-1 to TRBJ1-1, with a possible D match to TRBD1 (6 bases). From germline, CDR1 is MNHNS and CDR2 SASEGT. The CDR3 totals 15 residues. The ends were cut back, 6 bases at V and 3 bases at J, with 17 bases in the middle. The CDR3 region is CASRPPSGVDTEAFF. CDR3 DNA sequence: TGTGCCAGCAGACCCCCTTCAGGGGTCGACACTGAAGCTTTCTTT.

This clonotype occurred many times. The chain carries TRBV6-1 and TRBJ1-5; a possible D gene is TRBD1 (5 bases). CDR3 size: 14 residues. Trimming removed 6 bases at V and 5 bases at J, with 14 bases between. Per germline, CDR1 MNHNS and CDR2 SASEGT. Here the CDR3 reads CASSRRGADQPQHF. The DNA of the CDR3 is TGTGCCAGCAGCCGCCGGGGCGCAGATCAGCCCCAGCATTTT.

Turning to this clonotype: Germline is not matched at one junction end, which may reflect a read error. V gene TRBV18 combines with J gene TRBJ2-3; a possible D gene is TRBD2 (7 bases). This CDR3 has 15 amino acids. Germline V lookup: CDR1 KGHSH, CDR2 LQKENI. The CDR3 here is CTSSPPRGGADTQYF. The CDR3 DNA follows: TGTACCAGCTCACCTCCCAGGGGAGGGGCAGATACGCAGTATTTT.

This clonotype was recorded at least ten times. One junction end disagrees with the germline gene, perhaps due to a read error. This chain uses TRBV7-2 with TRBJ2-4; 9 bases line up with TRBD2. This CDR3 is 14 amino acids long. The germline CDR1 and CDR2 sequences are SGHTA and FQGNSA. The CDR3 protein is CASSQGLAQNIQYF. The CDR3 bases are TGTGCCAGCAGCCAGGGACTAGCCCAAAACATTCAGTACTTC. Looking up the rest from reference TRBV7-2 and TRBJ2-4 gives the full variable domain: GAGVSQSPSNKVTEKGKDVELRCDPISGHTALYWYRQSLGQGLEFLIYFQGNSAPDKSGLPSDRFSAERTGGSVSTLTIQRTQQEDSAVYLCASSQGLAQNIQYFGAGTRLSVL.

The chain recombines TRBV18 with TRBJ2-3, with D possibly TRBD2 on 7 matching bases. The CDR3 covers 15 residues. Trimming left V 3 bases short and J 4 bases short, with 14 bases between. Germline V gene data show CDR1 as KGHSH and CDR2 as LQKENI. The CDR3 DNA sequence: TGTGCCAGCTCACCTCCCAGGGGAGGGGCAGATACGCAGTATTTT. This translates into CASSPPRGGADTQYF.

In its sample, this clonotype was seen many times. This chain connects TRBV19 to TRBJ2-3, with D possibly TRBD2 on 5 matching bases. The ends were cut back, 1 base at V and 10 bases at J, with 12 bases in the middle. The CDR3 runs to 13 residues. Germline V lookup: CDR1 LNHDA, CDR2 SQIVND (reference sequence). The CDR3 DNA sequence: TGTGCCAGTAGTATAGGGACTCGAGAACCGCAGTATTTT. Residues: CASSIGTREPQYF. The variable domain in full, with the rest retrieved from reference TRBV19 and TRBJ2-3, is DGGITQSPKYLFRKEGQNVTLSCEQNLNHDAMYWYRQDPGQGLRLIYYSQIVNDFQKGDIAEGYSVSREKKESFPLTVTSAQKNPTAFYLCASSIGTREPQYFGPGTRLTVL.

The rearrangement joins TRBV20-1 to TRBJ2-7; the D is unclear. This CDR3 is built from 14 residues. The ends were cut back, 6 bases at V and 2 bases at J, with 17 bases in the middle. CDR1 is DFQATT and CDR2 is SNEGSKA in the germline V gene (reference sequence). The CDR3: CSAKDPVDAYEQYF. CDR3 bases: TGCAGTGCCAAAGACCCCGTCGACGCCTACGAGCAGTACTTC.